This T cell receptor beta chain was identified in a study of regulatory and conventional T cells in RAG deficiency. Study-level findings and limits: Shannon entropy fell and Simpson indices rose in RAG-deficient patients. In Omenn syndrome, Treg and Tconv repertoires overlapped >75%. Treg unique TCR beta sequences were about 100-fold fewer in Omenn syndrome and CID/AS patients than controls.

This CDR3 region has 14 residues. CDR1 is SGHRS, CDR2 YFSETQ, per germline. The V and J ends lost 2 bases and 4 bases respectively, with 9 bases between them. Concerning this clone: Its antigen is unknown.

Repertoires were generated with immunoSEQ multiplex PCR, while TCRdb's copy carries only in-frame clones and drops some. The table includes more than 9,000 clones, around 89% detected once. Genomic DNA came from blood regulatory T cells gated CD4+ CD25-high CD127-low. Another study also made use of these data, one on regulatory T cells. That report notes: Amplification used 52 TRBV primers and 13 TRBJ primers. In patients, unique TRB V-J pairs were restricted and V/J usage skewed, especially in Tregs.

The V call is TRBV5-1, the J call TRBJ1-4; D perhaps matches TRBD1 (6 bases). The material sequenced was Tregs sorted from blood. This receptor was obtained from a human donor in good health. CDR3: CASSLQGYNEKLFF. In nucleotides, the CDR3 is TGCGCCAGCAGCTTACAGGGTTATAATGAAAAACTGTTTTTT.